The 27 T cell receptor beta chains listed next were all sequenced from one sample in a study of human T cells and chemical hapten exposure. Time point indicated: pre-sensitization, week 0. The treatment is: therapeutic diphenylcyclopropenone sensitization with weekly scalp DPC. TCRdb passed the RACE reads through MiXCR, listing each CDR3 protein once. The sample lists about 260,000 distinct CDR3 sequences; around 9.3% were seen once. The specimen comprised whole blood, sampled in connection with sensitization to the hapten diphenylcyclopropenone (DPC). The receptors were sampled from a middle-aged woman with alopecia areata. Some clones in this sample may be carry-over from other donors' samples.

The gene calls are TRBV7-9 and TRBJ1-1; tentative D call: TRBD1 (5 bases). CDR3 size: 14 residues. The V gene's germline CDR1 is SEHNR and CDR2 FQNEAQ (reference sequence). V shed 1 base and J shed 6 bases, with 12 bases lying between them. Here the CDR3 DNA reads TGTGCCAGCAGCTTAGAAGGGGTGGTAGCTGAAGCTTTCTTT. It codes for CASSLEGVVAEAFF.

For the CDR3, the DNA is TGCGCCAGCAGCACGGGACTAGGCATCCACTCTAGCACAGATACGCAGTATTTT. This encodes CASSTGLGIHSSTDTQYF. The V gene is TRBV5-1, the J gene TRBJ2-3, with 8 nucleotides matching TRBD2. Germline CDR1 is SGHRS and CDR2 is YFSETQ. This CDR3 is 18 amino acids long. The V gene end was trimmed by 4 bases and the J gene end by 0 bases; junction bases not matched to a gene: 13.

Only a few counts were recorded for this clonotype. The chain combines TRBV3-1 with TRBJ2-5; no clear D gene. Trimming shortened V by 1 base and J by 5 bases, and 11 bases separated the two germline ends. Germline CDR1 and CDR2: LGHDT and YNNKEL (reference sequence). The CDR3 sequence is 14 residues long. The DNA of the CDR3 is TGTGCCAGCAGCCAAGTACTAACGGTCGAGACCCAGTACTTC. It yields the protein CASSQVLTVETQYF.

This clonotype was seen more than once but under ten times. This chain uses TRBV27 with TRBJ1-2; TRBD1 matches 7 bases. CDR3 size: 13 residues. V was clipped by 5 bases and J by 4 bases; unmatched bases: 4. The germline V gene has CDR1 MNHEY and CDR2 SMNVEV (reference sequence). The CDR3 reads CASSPGQIYGYTF. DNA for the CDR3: TGTGCCAGCAGTCCGGGACAGATCTATGGCTACACCTTC.

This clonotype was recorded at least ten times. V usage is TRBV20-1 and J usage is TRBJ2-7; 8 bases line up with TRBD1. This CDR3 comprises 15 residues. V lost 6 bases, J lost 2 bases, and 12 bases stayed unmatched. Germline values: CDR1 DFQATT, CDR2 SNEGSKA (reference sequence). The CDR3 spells CSARPPGGVTYEQYF. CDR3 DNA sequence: TGCAGTGCCCGGCCCCCAGGGGGCGTCACCTACGAGCAGTACTTC.

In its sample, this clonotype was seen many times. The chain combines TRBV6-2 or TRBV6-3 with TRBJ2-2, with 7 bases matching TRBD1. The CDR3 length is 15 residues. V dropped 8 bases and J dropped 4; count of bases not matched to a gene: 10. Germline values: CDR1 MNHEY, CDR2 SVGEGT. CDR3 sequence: CASGTVFRATGELFF. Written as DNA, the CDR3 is TGTGCCAGCGGGACAGTTTTTCGTGCCACCGGGGAGCTGTTTTTT.

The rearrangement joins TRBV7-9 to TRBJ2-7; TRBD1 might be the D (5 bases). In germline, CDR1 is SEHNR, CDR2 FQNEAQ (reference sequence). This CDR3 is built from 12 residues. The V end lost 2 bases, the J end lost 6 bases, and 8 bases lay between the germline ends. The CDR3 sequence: CASSLQGSEQYF. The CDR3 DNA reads TGTGCCAGCAGCTTACAGGGCTCCGAGCAGTACTTC.

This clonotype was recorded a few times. The CDR3 DNA follows: TGCAGGTGTGCCCGCCAGGGATACAATGAGCAGTTCTTC. Protein sequence: CRCARQGYNEQFF. The V call is TRBV29-1, the J call TRBJ2-1; weak D call: TRBD1 (5 bases). This CDR3 is built from 13 residues. The germline V gene encodes CDR1 SQVTM and CDR2 ANQGSEA.

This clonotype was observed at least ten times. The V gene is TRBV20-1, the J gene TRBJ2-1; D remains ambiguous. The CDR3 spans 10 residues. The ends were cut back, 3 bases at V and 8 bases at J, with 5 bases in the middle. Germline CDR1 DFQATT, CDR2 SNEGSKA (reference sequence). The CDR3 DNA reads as TGCAGTGCTAGTACCCATGAGCAGTTCTTC. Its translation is CSASTHEQFF.

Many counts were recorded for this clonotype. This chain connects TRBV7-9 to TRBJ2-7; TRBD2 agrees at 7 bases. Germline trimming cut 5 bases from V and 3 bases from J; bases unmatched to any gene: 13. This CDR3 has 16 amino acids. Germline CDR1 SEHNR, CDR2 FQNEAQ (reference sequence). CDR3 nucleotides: TGTGCCAGCAGCCCAAAGGTGACTAGCCCCGTCTACGAGCAGTACTTC. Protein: CASSPKVTSPVYEQYF. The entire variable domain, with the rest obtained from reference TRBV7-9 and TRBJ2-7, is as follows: DTGVSQNPRHKITKRGQNVTFRCDPISEHNRLYWYRQTLGQGPEFLTYFQNEAQLEKSRLLSDRFSAERPKGSFSTLEIQRTEQGDSAMYLCASSPKVTSPVYEQYFGPGTRLTVT.

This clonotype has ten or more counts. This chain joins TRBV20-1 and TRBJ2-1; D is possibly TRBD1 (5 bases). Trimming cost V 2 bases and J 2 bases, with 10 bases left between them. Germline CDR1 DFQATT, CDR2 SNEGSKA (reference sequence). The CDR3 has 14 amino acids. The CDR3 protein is CSARKRQTYNEQFF. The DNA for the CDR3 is TGCAGTGCTAGAAAAAGACAGACCTACAATGAGCAGTTCTTC.

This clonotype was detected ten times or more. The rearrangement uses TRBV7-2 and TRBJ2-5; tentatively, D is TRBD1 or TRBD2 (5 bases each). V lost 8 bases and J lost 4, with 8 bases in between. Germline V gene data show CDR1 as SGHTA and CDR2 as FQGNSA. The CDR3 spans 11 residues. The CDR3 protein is CASGTLETQYF. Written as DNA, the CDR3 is TGTGCCAGCGGGACGCTAGAGACCCAGTACTTC.

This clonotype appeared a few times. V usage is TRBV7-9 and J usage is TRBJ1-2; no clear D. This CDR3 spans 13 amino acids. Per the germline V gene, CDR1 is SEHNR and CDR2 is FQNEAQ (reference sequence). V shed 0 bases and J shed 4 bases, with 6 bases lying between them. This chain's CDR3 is CASSLARPYGYTF. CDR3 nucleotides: TGTGCCAGCAGCTTAGCGAGGCCCTATGGCTACACCTTC.

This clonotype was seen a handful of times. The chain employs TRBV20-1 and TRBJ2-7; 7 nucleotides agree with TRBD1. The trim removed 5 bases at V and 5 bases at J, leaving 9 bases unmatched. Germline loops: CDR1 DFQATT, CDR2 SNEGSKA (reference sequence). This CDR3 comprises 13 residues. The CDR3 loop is CSAGRDSWDEQYF. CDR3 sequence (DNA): TGCAGTGCTGGCCGGGACAGTTGGGACGAGCAGTACTTC.

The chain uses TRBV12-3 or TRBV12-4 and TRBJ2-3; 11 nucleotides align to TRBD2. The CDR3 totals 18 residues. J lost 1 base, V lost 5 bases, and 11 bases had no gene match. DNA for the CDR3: TGTGCCAGCAGTCTAGATGTACTAGCGGGAGTGGGCACAGATACGCAGTATTTT. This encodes CASSLDVLAGVGTDTQYF.

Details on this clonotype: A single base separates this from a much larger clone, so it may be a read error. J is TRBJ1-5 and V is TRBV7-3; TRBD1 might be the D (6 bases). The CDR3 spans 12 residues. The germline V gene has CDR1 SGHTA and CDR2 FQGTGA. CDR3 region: CATGRGNQHQHF. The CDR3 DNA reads TGTGCTACAGGGCGCGGGAATCAGCACCAGCATTTT.

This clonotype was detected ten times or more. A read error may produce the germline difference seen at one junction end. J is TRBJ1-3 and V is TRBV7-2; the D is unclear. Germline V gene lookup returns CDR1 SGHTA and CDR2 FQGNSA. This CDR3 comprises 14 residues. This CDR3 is CASRLGGAGNTIYF. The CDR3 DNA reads TGTGCCAGCAGATTAGGTGGGGCTGGAAACACCATATATTTT.

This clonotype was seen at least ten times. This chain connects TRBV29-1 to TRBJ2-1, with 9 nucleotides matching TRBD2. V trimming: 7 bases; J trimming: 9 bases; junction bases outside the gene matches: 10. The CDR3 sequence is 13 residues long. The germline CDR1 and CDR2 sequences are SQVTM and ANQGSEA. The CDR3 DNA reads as TGCAGCGAAGGGACTAGCAGTAGTACTGAGCAGTTCTTC. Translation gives CSEGTSSSTEQFF.

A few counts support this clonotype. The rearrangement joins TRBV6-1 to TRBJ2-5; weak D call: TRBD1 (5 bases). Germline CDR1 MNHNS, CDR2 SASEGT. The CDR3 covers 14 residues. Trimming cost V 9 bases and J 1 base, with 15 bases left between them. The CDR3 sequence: CASDSGAVQETQYF. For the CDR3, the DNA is TGTGCCAGTGACTCTGGGGCGGTCCAAGAGACCCAGTACTTC.

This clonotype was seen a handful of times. The CDR3 protein is CASSYSRQGIGNTIYF. The CDR3 DNA reads as TGTGCCAGCAGTTACTCGAGGCAGGGGATAGGAAACACCATATATTTT. The chain employs TRBV6-5 and TRBJ1-3, with D perhaps TRBD1 (6 bases). V lost 0 bases and J lost 4, with 13 bases in between. The CDR3 is made up of 16 amino acids. CDR1 and CDR2 (germline): MNHEY, SVGAGI.

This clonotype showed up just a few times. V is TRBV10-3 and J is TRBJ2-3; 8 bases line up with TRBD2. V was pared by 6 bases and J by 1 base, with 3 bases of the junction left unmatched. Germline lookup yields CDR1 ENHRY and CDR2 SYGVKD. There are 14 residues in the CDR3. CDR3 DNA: TGTGCCATCAGGACTAGCGCGCGCACAGATACGCAGTATTTT. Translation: CAIRTSARTDTQYF.

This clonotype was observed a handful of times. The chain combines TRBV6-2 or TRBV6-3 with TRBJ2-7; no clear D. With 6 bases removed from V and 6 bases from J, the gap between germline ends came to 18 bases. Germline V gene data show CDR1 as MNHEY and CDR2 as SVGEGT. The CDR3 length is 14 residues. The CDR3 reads CASRDPAAWAEQYF. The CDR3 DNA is TGTGCCAGCAGAGACCCCGCGGCCTGGGCCGAGCAGTACTTC.

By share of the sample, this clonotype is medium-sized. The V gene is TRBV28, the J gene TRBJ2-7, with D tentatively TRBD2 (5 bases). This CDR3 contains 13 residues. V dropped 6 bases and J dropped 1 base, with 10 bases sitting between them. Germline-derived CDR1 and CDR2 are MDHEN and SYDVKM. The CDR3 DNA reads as TGTGCCAGCAGCCTTGGACTGTCCTACGAGCAGTACTTC. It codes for CASSLGLSYEQYF.

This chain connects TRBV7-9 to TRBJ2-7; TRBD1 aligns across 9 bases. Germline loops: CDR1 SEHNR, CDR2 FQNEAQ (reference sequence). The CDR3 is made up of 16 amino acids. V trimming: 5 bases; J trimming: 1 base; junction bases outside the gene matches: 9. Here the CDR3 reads CASSHHLGQGSYEQYF. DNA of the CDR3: TGTGCCAGCAGCCATCACTTGGGACAGGGTTCCTACGAGCAGTACTTC.

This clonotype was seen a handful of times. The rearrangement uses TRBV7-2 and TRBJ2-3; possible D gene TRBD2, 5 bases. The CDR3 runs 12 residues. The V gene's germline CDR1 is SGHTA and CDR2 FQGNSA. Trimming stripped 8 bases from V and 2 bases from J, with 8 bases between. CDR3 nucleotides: TGTGCCAGCGGACTCCACACAGATACGCAGTATTTT. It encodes CASGLHTDTQYF.

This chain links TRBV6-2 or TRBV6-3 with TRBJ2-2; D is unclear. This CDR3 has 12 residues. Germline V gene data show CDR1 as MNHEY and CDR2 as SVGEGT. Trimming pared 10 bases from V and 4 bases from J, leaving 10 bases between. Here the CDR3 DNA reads TGTGCCATCACCTTGGCCACCGGGGAGCTGTTTTTT. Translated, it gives CAITLATGELFF.

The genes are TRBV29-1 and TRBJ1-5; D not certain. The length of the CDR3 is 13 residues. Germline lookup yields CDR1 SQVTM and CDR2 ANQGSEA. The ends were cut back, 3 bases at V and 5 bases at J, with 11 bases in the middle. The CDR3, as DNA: TGCAGCGTTGAGATCGCTCGGGATCAGCCCCAGCATTTT. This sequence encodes CSVEIARDQPQHF.